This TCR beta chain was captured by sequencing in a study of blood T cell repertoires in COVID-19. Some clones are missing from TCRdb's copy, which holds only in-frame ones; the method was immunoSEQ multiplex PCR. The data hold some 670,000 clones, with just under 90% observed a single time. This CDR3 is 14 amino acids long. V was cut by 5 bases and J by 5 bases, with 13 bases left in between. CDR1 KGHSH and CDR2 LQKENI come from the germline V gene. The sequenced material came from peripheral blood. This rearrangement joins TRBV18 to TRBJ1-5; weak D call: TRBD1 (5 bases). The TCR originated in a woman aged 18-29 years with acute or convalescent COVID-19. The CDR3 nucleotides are TGTGCCAGCTCATCGGGACTCTGGGATCAGCCCCAGCATTTT. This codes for CASSSGLWDQPQHF. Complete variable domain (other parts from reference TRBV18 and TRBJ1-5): NAGVMQNPRHLVRRRGQEARLRCSPMKGHSHVYWYRQLPEEGLKFMVYLQKENIIDESGMPKERFSAEFPKEGPSILRIQQVVRGDSAAYFCASSSGLWDQPQHFGDGTRLSIL.